The 24 T cell receptor beta chains below come from one sample, sequenced in a study of blood T cell repertoires in COVID-19. Assay: immunoSEQ multiplex PCR; the TCRdb copy retains only in-frame clones and omits some. This table has roughly 240,000 clones, roughly four fifths appearing once. Sequenced: peripheral blood. These receptors were collected from a woman in her 70s with acute or convalescent COVID-19.

The chain carries TRBV15 and TRBJ1-4, with a possible D match to TRBD1 (5 bases). Per the germline V gene, CDR1 is LNHNV and CDR2 is YYDKDF (reference sequence). The germline V and J ends were trimmed by 3 bases and 5 bases, with 13 bases remaining between them. The length of the CDR3 is 15 residues. CDR3 sequence reads: CATSRAWGENEKLFF. Here the CDR3 DNA reads TGTGCCACCAGCAGGGCATGGGGGGAAAATGAAAAACTGTTTTTT.

The chain joins TRBV27 to TRBJ1-1, with 8 bases fitting TRBD1. The germline gives CDR1 MNHEY, CDR2 SMNVEV (reference sequence). This CDR3 region has 17 residues. J lost 1 base, V lost 1 base, and 8 bases had no gene match. CDR3 sequence (DNA): TGTGCCAGCAGTTTATTTGCCAGGGGGCCGGGGAACACTGAAGCTTTCTTT. Protein product: CASSLFARGPGNTEAFF.

The gene calls are TRBV2 and TRBJ1-4; TRBD1 agrees at 7 bases. The J segment lost 4 bases and the V segment lost 6 bases, leaving 5 bases of the junction unmatched. The V gene's germline CDR1 is SNHLY and CDR2 FYNNEI. The CDR3 has 14 residues. The DNA of the CDR3 is TGTGCCAGCAGGGAACAGGGGATTAATGAAAAACTGTTTTTT. It specifies CASREQGINEKLFF.

The chain combines TRBV19 with TRBJ1-3; D may be TRBD1 (6 bases). V gave up 5 bases and J gave up 3 bases, with 29 bases separating them. In germline, CDR1 is LNHDA, CDR2 SQIVND (reference sequence). CDR3 length: 20 residues. The CDR3: CASSPTSTGTQYNHGNTIYF. DNA of the CDR3: TGTGCCAGTAGTCCAACTTCGACCGGGACACAATACAATCATGGAAACACCATATATTTT.

This clone was found a few times. The chain has TRBV2 and TRBJ1-2; 7 positions match TRBD1. The CDR3 consists of 16 residues. With V trimmed by 4 bases and J by 1 base, 9 bases remained unmatched. The germline gives CDR1 SNHLY, CDR2 FYNNEI. The CDR3 nucleotides are TGTGCCAGCAGTGCAACCTGGACAGGAGTTAACTATGGCTACACCTTC. Translating it yields CASSATWTGVNYGYTF.

This clone is a singleton in its sample. The V gene is TRBV6-5, the J gene TRBJ1-1; 7 bases align to TRBD1. Germline CDR1 and CDR2: MNHEY and SVGAGI. V trimming: 0 bases; J trimming: 5 bases; junction bases outside the gene matches: 3. This CDR3 comprises 14 residues. DNA for the CDR3: TGTGCCAGCAGTTACTCACAGGGGCTGACTGAAGCTTTCTTT. Translation: CASSYSQGLTEAFF.

In its sample, this clone was seen once. The chain recombines TRBV7-6 with TRBJ2-6; possibly TRBD2 for D (5 bases). CDR3 length equals 15 residues. Germline CDR1 reads SGHVS; CDR2 reads FNYEAQ. Trimming took 2 bases from V and 4 from J, leaving 9 bases between them. The CDR3 nucleotides read TGTGCCAGCAGCTTACGAGGGCCCGGGGCCAACGTCCTGACTTTC. This codes for CASSLRGPGANVLTF.

The chain uses TRBV4-2 and TRBJ1-4, with 9 bases aligning to TRBD1. Germline values: CDR1 LGHNA, CDR2 YNFKEQ. This CDR3 is built from 16 residues. V dropped 4 bases and J dropped 8; count of bases not matched to a gene: 11. CDR3 loop: CASSLSPDRGGEKLFF. In DNA, the CDR3 is TGTGCCAGCAGCCTTAGCCCGGACAGGGGAGGCGAAAAACTGTTTTTT.

The rearrangement links TRBV3-1 (or the pseudogene TRBV3-2) to TRBJ1-4; unclear D gene. Trimming removed 1 base from V and 8 bases from J, with 17 bases in between. CDR3 length: 16 amino acids. Germline values: CDR1 LGHDT, CDR2 YNNKEL (reference sequence). CDR3 in amino acids: CASSQVGAGFGEKLFF. CDR3 sequence (DNA): TGTGCCAGCAGCCAAGTGGGTGCGGGTTTTGGGGAAAAACTGTTTTTT.

Notes on this clone: Mismatch with germline at one junction end may stem from a read error. CDR3 in amino acids: CASKTGSKEKLFF. The CDR3 DNA reads as TGTGCCAGTAAGACAGGGTCTAAAGAAAAACTGTTTTTT. This chain joins TRBV19 and TRBJ1-4; 7 bases align to TRBD1. The CDR3 spans 13 residues. Germline assignment: CDR1 LNHDA and CDR2 SQIVND (reference sequence).

The chain carries TRBV14 and TRBJ1-3; 8 nucleotides agree with TRBD1. The CDR3 runs 15 residues. Germline V gives CDR1 SGHDN, CDR2 FVKESK. Trimming at V came to 4 bases and at J to 5 bases, leaving 7 bases not matched to a gene. The CDR3 reads CASSLSGTGRNTIYF. In DNA, the CDR3 is TGTGCCAGCAGCCTGTCCGGGACAGGACGAAACACCATATATTTT.

This chain links TRBV28 with TRBJ1-3, with D uncertain. The length of the CDR3 is 14 residues. The V and J ends lost 7 bases and 4 bases respectively, with 14 bases between them. CDR1 is MDHEN, CDR2 SYDVKM, per germline. The CDR3 DNA is TGTGCCAGCACCGGAGTGAGTCTCGGAAACACCATATATTTT. As protein: CASTGVSLGNTIYF.

V is TRBV7-9 and J is TRBJ1-2, with a weak D call TRBD1 (5 bases). Deletions cut 3 bases from V and 8 bases from J, with 19 bases between. CDR3 length equals 15 residues. Looked up from germline, CDR1 is SEHNR and CDR2 is FQNEAQ (reference sequence). The CDR3 loop is CASSFGPDGDWGYTF. DNA of the CDR3: TGTGCCAGCAGCTTTGGTCCCGATGGGGACTGGGGCTACACCTTC.

The chain employs TRBV14 and TRBJ2-7; 11 bases line up with TRBD1. CDR3 length: 16 amino acids. Germline V gene lookup returns CDR1 SGHDN and CDR2 FVKESK. V lost 5 bases, J lost 5 bases, and 11 bases stayed unmatched. For the CDR3, the DNA is TGTGCCAGCAGCTACCTCCCGGGACAGGGGGAAAACGAGCAGTACTTC. Protein: CASSYLPGQGENEQYF.

The chain links TRBV5-1 to TRBJ2-6; D gene unclear. The CDR3 contains 15 residues. Germline loops: CDR1 SGHRS, CDR2 YFSETQ. Trimming removed 1 base at V and 4 bases at J, with 9 bases between. The CDR3 DNA follows: TGCGCCAGCAGCTTGTGGCAACCAGGGGCCAACGTCCTGACTTTC. Its protein product is CASSLWQPGANVLTF. The full variable domain, its missing parts supplied by reference TRBV5-1 and TRBJ2-6, is KAGVTQTPRYLIKTRGQQVTLSCSPISGHRSVSWYQQTPGQGLQFLFEYFSETQRNKGNFPGRFSGRQFSNSRSEMNVSTLELGDSALYLCASSLWQPGANVLTFGAGSRLTVL.

This clone was seen only a few times. This chain uses TRBV7-9 with TRBJ2-7, with D tentatively TRBD1 (5 bases). CDR1 is SEHNR and CDR2 is FQNEAQ in the germline V gene (reference sequence). The ends were cut back, 1 base at V and 0 bases at J, with 10 bases in the middle. This CDR3 is 15 amino acids long. The CDR3 region is CASSLGTGFSYEQYF. DNA of the CDR3: TGTGCCAGCAGCTTAGGAACAGGATTCTCCTACGAGCAGTACTTC.

The chain uses TRBV2 and TRBJ1-5; the D is unclear. The CDR3 is 11 amino acids. Germline V gives CDR1 SNHLY, CDR2 FYNNEI. The V end was cut by 5 bases, the J end by 10 bases, with 9 bases between. In DNA, the CDR3 is TGTGCCAGCAGTCTGGGCAGACCCCAGCATTTT. The encoded protein is CASSLGRPQHF.

V is TRBV7-9 and J is TRBJ1-4; D remains ambiguous. The CDR3 contains 15 residues. Looked up from germline, CDR1 is SEHNR and CDR2 is FQNEAQ (reference sequence). Between the trimmed V and J ends, which lost 0 bases and 3 bases, there was a span of 8 bases. The CDR3 DNA reads as TGTGCCAGCAGCTTAGCTTCCCCGGCTAATGAAAAACTGTTTTTT. Translation gives CASSLASPANEKLFF.

V gene TRBV23-1 combines with J gene TRBJ1-4; D remains ambiguous. TRBV23-1 is known as an ORF, though its function is uncertain. This CDR3 spans 15 amino acids. V was pared by 0 bases and J by 15 bases, with 20 bases between. CDR3 protein: CASSQSPILIEEVFF. In DNA form, the CDR3 reads TGCGCCAGCAGTCAATCCCCGATTCTGATAGAAGAGGTGTTTTTT.

The rearrangement joins TRBV5-1 to TRBJ2-3; no definite D call. Germline V CDR1 and CDR2: SGHRS, YFSETQ. With 0 bases removed from V and 7 bases from J, the gap between germline ends came to 9 bases. The CDR3 has 13 residues. DNA of the CDR3: TGCGCCAGCAGCTTGGGACTTCCGAATACGCAGTATTTT. This translates into CASSLGLPNTQYF.

The chain employs TRBV6-6 and TRBJ1-1; tentatively, D is TRBD1 (5 bases). The CDR3 has 14 amino acids. Germline V gene lookup returns CDR1 MNHNY and CDR2 SVGAGI (reference sequence). Trimming left V 6 bases short and J 7 bases short, with 18 bases between. The CDR3 here is CASRGTDLIGEAFF. CDR3 nucleotide sequence: TGTGCCAGCAGAGGGACTGACCTTATAGGTGAAGCTTTCTTT.

The chain couples TRBV28 to TRBJ2-1; 7 bases match TRBD1. The CDR3 has 13 residues. The V segment lost 6 bases and the J segment 7 bases; nucleotides outside the gene matches: 6. From germline, CDR1 is MDHEN and CDR2 SYDVKM. The CDR3 sequence: CASRSGTANEQFF. DNA of the CDR3: TGTGCCAGCAGGTCCGGGACAGCTAATGAGCAGTTCTTC.

V and J are TRBV5-5 and TRBJ2-2, with 7 bases matching TRBD2. Losses at the gene ends were 4 bases for V and 8 bases for J; bases not matched to a gene: 14. Germline loops: CDR1 SGHKS, CDR2 YYEKEE (reference sequence). The CDR3 has 16 residues. Here the CDR3 DNA reads TGTGCCAGCAGCCCGGGCGGGGCTGTAGCGGGTGGGGAGCTGTTTTTT. It codes for CASSPGGAVAGGELFF.

The chain employs TRBV4-3 and TRBJ1-3; TRBD1 is a possible D gene (5 bases). Looked up from germline, CDR1 is LGHNA and CDR2 is YSLEER. The V end lost 0 bases, the J end lost 0 bases, and 9 bases lay between the germline ends. The CDR3 length is 16 residues. Here the CDR3 reads CASSQDPTASGNTIYF. The CDR3 DNA reads as TGCGCCAGCAGCCAAGACCCGACAGCCTCTGGAAACACCATATATTTT.